The sequence of this T cell receptor (beta chain) was determined in a study of OX40 agonist ivuxolimab in advanced cancers. Study information: Cohort: about 80% men, mean age around 61, aged roughly 23 to 79. The study reported partial responses in three patients: one hepatocellular carcinoma, two cutaneous melanoma.

Assay: immunoSEQ multiplex PCR; the TCRdb copy retains only in-frame clones and omits some. The sample lists about 76,000 clones; 85% were seen once. Germline V lookup: CDR1 SGHVS, CDR2 FNYEAQ. V lost 5 bases to trimming and J lost 4 bases, with 8 bases between them. The CDR3 extends over 12 amino acids. The genes are TRBV7-6 and TRBJ2-5; no clear D gene. The sample in question was CD4+ or CD8+ T cells sorted from blood, obtained in a trial of the OX40 agonist ivuxolimab. This clonotype originated in an adult with an advanced solid tumor such as melanoma, head and neck, liver or kidney cancer. The CDR3 loop is CASSLNTETQYF. CDR3 DNA sequence: TGTGCCAGCAGCCTTAACACAGAGACCCAGTACTTC.